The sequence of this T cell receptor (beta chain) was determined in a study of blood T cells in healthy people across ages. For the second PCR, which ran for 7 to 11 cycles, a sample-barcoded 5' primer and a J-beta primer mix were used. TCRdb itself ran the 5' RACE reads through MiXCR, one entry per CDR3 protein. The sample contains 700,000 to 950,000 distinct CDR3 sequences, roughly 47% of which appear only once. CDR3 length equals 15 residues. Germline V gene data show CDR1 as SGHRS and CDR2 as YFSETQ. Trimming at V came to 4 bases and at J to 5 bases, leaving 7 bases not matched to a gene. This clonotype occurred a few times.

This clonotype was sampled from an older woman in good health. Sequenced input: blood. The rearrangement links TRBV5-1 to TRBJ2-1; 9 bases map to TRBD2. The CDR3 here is CASSGREGLNNEQFF. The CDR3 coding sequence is TGCGCCAGCAGCGGGCGGGAGGGCCTCAACAATGAGCAGTTCTTC.